This T cell receptor beta chain derives from a study of CD8+ T cells in alopecia areata (dated by TCRdb to 2016 to 2018). At the level of the whole study: The treated patients, all with moderate-to-severe alopecia areata, were enrolled in an open-label pilot trial of oral tofacitinib given at 5 to 10 mg twice daily. Disease severity in treated patients was measured with the SALT score, which quantifies the percentage of affected scalp surface area. Tofacitinib was administered for 6 to 18 months, and 6 months of follow-up off drug were then conducted to assess delayed response and recurrence. The study used high-throughput TCRbeta sequencing to examine T cell clonal expansion in alopecia areata, in both the C3H/HeJ mouse model and human patients. Amplification of TCRbeta CDR3 regions was done by immunoSEQ multiplex PCR using 35 Vbeta forward primers and 13 Jbeta reverse primers. RNA was extracted with the PAXgene miRNA kit for fixed scalp, the miRNeasy kit for PBMCs, and the RNeasy kit for mouse skin. Patients on tofacitinib were biopsied at baseline and after 4 and 24 weeks of treatment, and several of the patients also had a later scalp biopsy. Scalp clonality was compared across normal scalp (n=4), patchy alopecia areata scalp (n=8), and alopecia totalis/universalis scalp (n=8). On the human side, TCRbeta sequencing was run on scalp tissue and on sorted CD4+ and CD8+ peripheral blood T cells from healthy controls and from alopecia areata patients with either patchy or totalis/universalis disease.

Interpreted using the paper, the time point label stands for: about 5 months on oral tofacitinib. The meaning of the sample's treatment or condition label: oral pan-JAK inhibitor, 5-10 mg twice daily. From alopecia areata patients, peripheral blood was collected along with lesional scalp punch biopsies. PBMCs were separated by density centrifugation and stained for CD3, CD4 and CD8, after which CD4+ and CD8+ T cells were sorted on a FACSAria. The full study reports these points: Scalp TCR repertoire analysis is complicated because resident alphabeta T cells in normal human skin are also sequenced, whereas mouse skin is dominated by gammadelta T cells. Because the treated cohort was small and had just a single nonresponder, larger studies are needed to establish links between baseline CD8+ expansion and response. Many expanded lesional clones persisted in scalp and blood during tofacitinib treatment, which may partly explain relapse after stopping treatment. Tofacitinib significantly decreased scalp clonality and the number of expanded CD8+ clones among the top 100 scalp clones. Compared with normal scalp, lesional scalp had higher clonality and more expanded CD8+ clones, particularly in alopecia totalis/universalis, a pattern that suggests antigenic drive. TCR sequences shared between patients were less clear than in mice, possibly partly because of HLA diversity in the patient population.

This clone has just one count. No cognate antigen has been identified for it. Base quality data are lacking; no much larger clone is found one base away. The sample has other DNA sequences that encode this CDR3 too. The CDR3, from cysteine to phenylalanine, totals 15 residues. Here the CDR3 DNA is all that survives: 45 bases in frame from base 1. For CDR1 and CDR2, the germline V gene lists SGHDT and YYEEEE. V drops 0 bases and J drops 0 bases, leaving 7 bases in between. Library generation was performed with the immunoSEQ multiplex PCR assay. RNA was extracted from all samples and reverse transcribed into cDNA, which served as template for TCR sequencing. First-strand cDNA was synthesized with SuperScript III using a 2:1 mix of oligo-dT and random hexamers. A synthetic immune receptor repertoire was used to assess amplification bias, and residual bias was removed computationally. Per the authors' processing: Raw reads were preprocessed for error removal, and CDR3 was defined according to IMGT conventions as running from the conserved cysteine to phenylalanine. Clonality was computed by normalizing Shannon entropy by log2 of the number of productive unique TCRs and subtracting the result from 1. Whether each scalp clone was CD4 or CD8 was inferred by checking scalp TCRbeta sequences against the CD4 and CD8 repertoires from sorted blood. TCRdb's version of the immuneACCESS table is confined to in-frame rearrangements and falls short of the full clone set. An unresolved V gene accounts for under half of the shortfall where checked; the remainder is of unknown origin. Clonal size and the V and J genes are those of that table, whereas D and trimming came from the DNA. The sample data list over 100,000 clones, and under 60% of these were observed just once. The leading ten clones occupy more than 9% of the sample.

The TCR originated in a human donor with alopecia areata. The chain uses TRBV5-6 and TRBJ1-5, with the D gene not clear enough to name. The material sequenced was CD8+ T cells sorted from blood, taken at week 24, from a patient treated with tofacitinib. The sequence in DNA is TGTGCCAGCAGCTTGGGGGGATATAGCAATCAGCCCCAGCATTTT. It codes for CASSLGGYSNQPQHF. Reference TRBV5-6 and TRBJ1-5 proteins supply the regions before and after the CDR3; the full variable domain is: DAGVTQSPTHLIKTRGQQVTLRCSPKSGHDTVSWYQQALGQGPQFIFQYYEEEERQRGNFPDRFSGHQFPNYSSELNVNALLLGDSALYLCASSLGGYSNQPQHFGDGTRLSIL.